The entry below gives a single T cell receptor (beta chain) sequence along with its context. In the authors' workflow: Reference gene primer amplification gave nucleated cell count estimates. Assay used: immunoSEQ multiplex PCR; TCRdb lists only in-frame clones, some missing. V and J calls and clone size follow that table, whereas D and trimming were derived from the DNA. Altogether 40,000 or so clones are present, around nine tenths being singletons, with the ten largest covering 0.3% to 0.5%. Trimming took off 1 base at V and 2 bases at J, with 13 bases between the two ends. The CDR3 runs to 15 residues. In germline, CDR1 is SGHKS, CDR2 YYEKEE (reference sequence). This record comes from a study of blood T cell repertoires in COVID-19. Overall study context: Samples came from the United States, Italy and Spain, spanning acute and convalescent COVID-19. T cells, B-cell-depleted T cells, or PBMCs supplied cDNA or gDNA.

The V call is TRBV5-5, the J call TRBJ2-7; D might be TRBD2 (7 bases). Specimen: peripheral blood. The sequence was obtained from a human donor in a cohort sampled during active COVID-19. The DNA for the CDR3 is TGTGCCAGCAGCTTGAGAGGGGGGGAAACCTACGAGCAGTACTTC. Translating gives CASSLRGGETYEQYF.